Given below is one T cell receptor beta chain in context. Its target is not known. Trimming took off 7 bases at V and 5 bases at J, with 14 bases between the two ends. The V gene's germline CDR1 is KGHDR and CDR2 SFDVKD. The CDR3 is made up of 14 amino acids. Investigators amplified TCR beta CDR3 regions from RNA transcripts. Following a first-round RT-PCR that used HTBI primers, a second-round multiplex PCR was carried out. Using its own MiXCR run on the multiplex PCR reads, TCRdb lists one record per CDR3 protein. The sample includes around 670,000 distinct CDR3 sequences, approximately 40% of them seen just once. The data are from a study of Graves' ophthalmopathy and Graves' hyperthyroidism. Findings and caveats of the study: Sensitivity of roughly 88% and specificity of 65% to 83% were achieved when a 13-signature model separated ophthalmopathy from stable hyperthyroidism. For predicting ophthalmopathy progression, the model had approximately 70% sensitivity and 72% to 75% specificity.

This receptor was identified in an adult man with Graves' ophthalmopathy. Sequencing input: peripheral blood. V gene TRBV24-1 combines with J gene TRBJ1-5; maybe TRBD1 (6 bases). The CDR3 sequence is CATSSPAGDQPQHF. DNA of the CDR3: TGTGCCACCAGCTCCCCGGCAGGGGATCAGCCCCAGCATTTT.